These 20 T cell receptor beta chains came from one sample sequenced in a study of blood T cells in healthy people across ages. Together with a sample-barcoded 5' primer, a J-beta primer mix was included in a second PCR lasting about 6 to 11 cycles. In TCRdb, the 5' RACE reads were re-called with MiXCR into one record per CDR3 protein. Among roughly 1,500,000 distinct CDR3 sequences, approximately 32% were seen once, and the ten largest hold around 11%. Sequencing was performed on blood. These receptors came from a woman younger than 45 in good health.

V gene TRBV3-1 combines with J gene TRBJ2-7; D remains ambiguous. The CDR3 runs 14 residues. Germline V lookup: CDR1 LGHDT, CDR2 YNNKEL (reference sequence). The V end was cut by 1 base, the J end by 0 bases, with 7 bases between. The chain's CDR3 is CASSQGYSSYEQYF. CDR3 in DNA: TGTGCCAGCAGCCAAGGTTACAGCTCCTACGAGCAGTACTTC.

This clonotype appeared a few times. The genes are TRBV28 and TRBJ2-1; 11 bases map to TRBD2. With V trimmed by 10 bases and J by 3 bases, 2 bases remained unmatched. The CDR3 loop spans 13 amino acids. From germline, CDR1 is MDHEN and CDR2 SYDVKM. The CDR3 bases are TGTGCCACACTAGCGGGAGTCTACAATGAGCAGTTCTTC. Amino acids: CATLAGVYNEQFF. Full variable domain (rest looked up from reference TRBV28 and TRBJ2-1): DVKVTQSSRYLVKRTGEKVFLECVQDMDHENMFWYRQDPGLGLRLIYFSYDVKMKEKGDIPEGYSVSREKKERFSLILESASTNQTSMYLCATLAGVYNEQFFGPGTRLTVL.

V is TRBV5-5 and J is TRBJ2-1, with D possibly matching TRBD2 (6 bases). Germline V gives CDR1 SGHKS, CDR2 YYEKEE (reference sequence). CDR3 length equals 13 residues. The V end was cut by 4 bases, the J end by 5 bases, with 10 bases between. The CDR3 sequence is CASSGGTNNEQFF. The CDR3 region has the DNA TGTGCCAGCAGCGGCGGGACGAACAATGAGCAGTTCTTC.

The rearrangement joins TRBV4-1 to TRBJ2-5; D ambiguous. Trimming pared 1 base from V and 2 bases from J, leaving 14 bases between. The germline CDR1 and CDR2 sequences are MGHRA and YSYEKL. The CDR3 has 16 residues. CDR3 in amino acids: CASSQGIRPNQETQYF. DNA for the CDR3: TGCGCCAGCAGCCAAGGAATCCGCCCGAATCAAGAGACCCAGTACTTC.

V gene TRBV7-3 combines with J gene TRBJ2-4, with 9 positions matching TRBD2. V lost 5 bases, J lost 13 bases, and 15 bases stayed unmatched. The CDR3 is made up of 15 amino acids. The germline V gene has CDR1 SGHTA and CDR2 FQGTGA. CDR3 protein: CASSPAGGYYNEQYF. CDR3 nucleotide sequence: TGTGCCAGCAGCCCAGCGGGAGGTTACTACAATGAGCAGTACTTC.

V and J are TRBV20-1 and TRBJ2-7; TRBD2 is a possible D gene (6 bases). The germline V and J ends were trimmed by 6 bases and 5 bases, with 17 bases remaining between them. CDR3 size: 13 residues. Germline V gene sequence: CDR1 DFQATT, CDR2 SNEGSKA (reference sequence). Here the CDR3 DNA reads TGCAGTGCCACAAAGGGAGGTTTTGACGAGCAGTACTTC. Translation: CSATKGGFDEQYF.

This chain joins TRBV20-1 and TRBJ2-7, with no clear D. The J call may be mistaken, given a closer DNA end match to TRBJ2-5. The CDR3 is made up of 13 amino acids. Germline V lookup: CDR1 DFQATT, CDR2 SNEGSKA (reference sequence). CDR3 bases: TGCAGTGCTATATACCAAGGGTTTGGGACCCAGTACTTC. Amino acids: CSAIYQGFGTQYF.

The rearrangement uses TRBV28 and TRBJ1-2; 11 bases match TRBD1. This CDR3 contains 15 residues. The V and J ends lost 7 bases and 5 bases, in that order; junction bases with no gene match: 9. CDR1 MDHEN and CDR2 SYDVKM come from the germline V gene. The CDR3 here is CASTWGQGGIYGYTF. As DNA, the CDR3 is TGTGCCAGCACCTGGGGACAGGGGGGGATATATGGCTACACCTTC.

The chain couples TRBV2 to TRBJ2-3, with a possible D match to TRBD1 (6 bases). Germline V CDR1 and CDR2: SNHLY, FYNNEI. V was pared by 6 bases and J by 2 bases, with 15 bases between. This CDR3 contains 15 residues. CDR3 coding DNA: TGTGCCAGCAGCGGGGCCAGGGGCTTCACAGATACGCAGTATTTT. Its protein is CASSGARGFTDTQYF.

This clonotype was seen a few times. The chain has TRBV14 and TRBJ2-7; TRBD2 matches 11 bases. V was clipped by 1 base and J by 12 bases; unmatched bases: 5. Germline V lookup: CDR1 SGHDN, CDR2 FVKESK. This CDR3 contains 13 residues. In nucleotides, the CDR3 is TGTGCCAGCAGCCAAGGACTAGCGGGACGGCTGTACTTC. This codes for CASSQGLAGRLYF.

This chain joins TRBV27 and TRBJ2-1, with a tentative D call TRBD2 (5 bases). Looked up from germline, CDR1 is MNHEY and CDR2 is SMNVEV (reference sequence). This CDR3 has 15 amino acids. The V end was cut by 6 bases, the J end by 2 bases, with 14 bases between. For the CDR3, the DNA is TGTGCCAGCAGGGAAGCGGACCTAACCTACAATGAGCAGTTCTTC. Its protein is CASREADLTYNEQFF.

This clonotype has a handful of counts. The rearrangement uses TRBV4-2 and TRBJ2-1; D unresolved. Germline assignment: CDR1 LGHNA and CDR2 YNFKEQ. The CDR3 loop spans 14 amino acids. V was shortened by 1 base and J by 3 bases, with 7 bases between the two germline ends. CDR3 loop: CASSQGSDYNEQFF. CDR3 bases: TGTGCCAGCAGCCAAGGCAGTGACTACAATGAGCAGTTCTTC.

The V gene is TRBV15, the J gene TRBJ2-7; D unclear. This CDR3 is 11 amino acids long. V was clipped by 4 bases and J by 7 bases, with 8 bases between them. CDR1 LNHNV and CDR2 YYDKDF come from the germline V gene (reference sequence). The DNA of the CDR3 is TGTGCCACCAGCACCCGCGGAGAGCAGTACTTC. It specifies CATSTRGEQYF.

This clonotype was seen only a few times. This sequence may be a read error, since a much larger clone differs from it by one base. The chain combines TRBV29-1 with TRBJ2-7, with TRBD1 identical over 9 bases. With V trimmed by 6 bases and J by 5 bases, 11 bases remained unmatched. This CDR3 spans 14 amino acids. Germline V CDR1 and CDR2: SQVTM, ANQGSEA. The CDR3 region is CSVDWTGERNEQYF. CDR3 bases: TGCAGCGTAGACTGGACAGGGGAGAGGAACGAGCAGTACTTC.

The sample holds a few counts of this clonotype. The V call is TRBV20-1, the J call TRBJ1-2, with a tentative D call TRBD1 (5 bases). Germline CDR1 is DFQATT and CDR2 is SNEGSKA (reference sequence). The V end was cut by 5 bases, the J end by 0 bases, with 13 bases between. CDR3 length: 14 residues. This CDR3 reads CSAPRDVANYGYTF. The CDR3 DNA reads as TGCAGTGCTCCCAGGGACGTTGCTAACTATGGCTACACCTTC.

V usage is TRBV9 and J usage is TRBJ2-1; 7 nucleotides line up with TRBD2. V lost 3 bases and J lost 8; bases outside the gene matches: 11. Per germline, CDR1 SGDLS and CDR2 YYNGEE. This CDR3 region has 15 residues. CDR3 protein: CASSALERGSYEQFF. For the CDR3, the DNA is TGTGCCAGCAGCGCGCTGGAGCGCGGGAGTTATGAGCAGTTCTTC.

This clonotype has a handful of counts. The chain has TRBV12-3 or TRBV12-4 and TRBJ2-7; TRBD2 aligns across 7 bases. The junction had 3 bases not matched to a gene; V was cut back by 5 bases and J by 5 bases. The CDR3 is 12 amino acids. In DNA form, the CDR3 reads TGTGCCAGCAGTCCTGGGAGGGACGAGCAGTACTTC. Its translation is CASSPGRDEQYF.

This clonotype was counted a single time. One base away lies a much larger clone, so this may be a sequencing read error. This sequence joins TRBV4-1 and TRBJ2-1, with TRBD2 matching 7 bases. The CDR3 has 16 amino acids. Losses at the gene ends were 4 bases for V and 3 bases for J; bases not matched to a gene: 9. CDR1 MGHRA and CDR2 YSYEKL come from the germline V gene. CDR3 coding DNA: TGCGCCAGCAGCCTCGCTCTAGCGGAAATCTACAATGAGCAGTTCTTC. It yields the protein CASSLALAEIYNEQFF.

A few counts support this clonotype. This chain uses TRBV7-2 with TRBJ2-2; D remains ambiguous. The germline CDR1 and CDR2 sequences are SGHTA and FQGNSA. V was shortened by 2 bases and J by 6 bases, with 10 bases between the two germline ends. The length of the CDR3 is 14 residues. CDR3 sequence (DNA): TGTGCCAGCAGCTTACAAATGGCGGCCGGGGAGCTGTTTTTT. Residues: CASSLQMAAGELFF.

The rearrangement joins TRBV4-1 to TRBJ1-5, with 12 nucleotides matching TRBD1. V lost 2 bases, J lost 0 bases, and 8 bases stayed unmatched. This CDR3 comprises 19 residues. Germline V gives CDR1 MGHRA, CDR2 YSYEKL. The CDR3 spells CASSQTGTGGPYSNQPQHF. In DNA, the CDR3 is TGCGCCAGCAGCCAAACGGGGACAGGGGGCCCCTATAGCAATCAGCCCCAGCATTTT.